Sequencing of this TCR beta chain was carried out in a study of T cell responses to AZD1222 COVID-19 vaccine. Unmatched junction bases numbered 9, after V lost 4 bases and J lost 4 bases. The CDR3 totals 15 residues. CDR1 and CDR2 (germline): LGHDT, YNNKEL (reference sequence). About this clone: Antigen unknown.

Findings and limits, study-wide: Mostly white British, mostly female donors; authors suggested clonal diversity may be underestimated. At study baseline, merely roughly 6 AZD1222 recipients were seropositive. Per reports, nearly half of all spike-specific TCRs target regions that are unmutated in variants. Compared with day 0, the breadth and depth of the Spike-specific TCR repertoire rose significantly after two doses of AZD1222.

The repertoire was sequenced with immunoSEQ multiplex PCR; TCRdb's copy has only in-frame clones and lacks some. Counted here are about 150,000 clones, more than 85% occurring once; the ten biggest clones make up 5.5% to 7%. This receptor was identified in an adult who had recovered from COVID-19. The chain has TRBV3-1 (or the pseudogene TRBV3-2) and TRBJ2-5, with 7 positions matching TRBD2. The sequenced sample was peripheral blood, obtained after recovery from COVID-19. This CDR3 is CASSLRRGGGETQYF. The CDR3 nucleotides are TGTGCCAGCAGCCTCCGCCGTGGGGGGGGAGAGACCCAGTACTTC.